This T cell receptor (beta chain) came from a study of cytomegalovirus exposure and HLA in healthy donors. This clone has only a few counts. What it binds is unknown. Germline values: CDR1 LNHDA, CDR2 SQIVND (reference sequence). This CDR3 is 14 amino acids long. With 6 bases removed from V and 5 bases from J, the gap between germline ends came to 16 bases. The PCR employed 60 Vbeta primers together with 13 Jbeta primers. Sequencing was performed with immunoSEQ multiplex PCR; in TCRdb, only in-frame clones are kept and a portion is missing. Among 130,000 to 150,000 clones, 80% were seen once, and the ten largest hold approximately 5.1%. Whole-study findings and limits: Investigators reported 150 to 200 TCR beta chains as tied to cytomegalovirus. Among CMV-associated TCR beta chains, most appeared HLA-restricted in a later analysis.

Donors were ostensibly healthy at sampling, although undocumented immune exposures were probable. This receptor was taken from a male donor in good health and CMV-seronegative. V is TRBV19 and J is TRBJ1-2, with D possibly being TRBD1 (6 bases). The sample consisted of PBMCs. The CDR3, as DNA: TGTGCCAGTAGCCCAGAACAGGGACGGTATGGCTACACCTTC. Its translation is CASSPEQGRYGYTF.